The 8 T cell receptor beta chains given below trace back to one sample, sequenced in a study of cytomegalovirus exposure and HLA in healthy donors. A multiplex PCR was run with 60 Vbeta primers and 13 Jbeta primers. Libraries were prepared by immunoSEQ multiplex PCR; TCRdb keeps only in-frame clonotypes and omits some of them. The sample holds about 160,000 clones, 70% to 90% seen once. Sequenced sample: PBMCs. The receptors were gathered from a woman aged 18-35 years in good health and CMV-seronegative.

This rearrangement joins TRBV7-3 to TRBJ2-1; 12 nucleotides align to TRBD2. CDR3 length: 15 amino acids. V gave up 5 bases and J gave up 7 bases; unmatched junction bases: 6. The germline CDR1 and CDR2 sequences are SGHTA and FQGTGA. CDR3 amino acids: CASSLLAGGRNEQFF. For the CDR3, the DNA is TGTGCCAGCAGCCTACTAGCGGGAGGAAGGAATGAGCAGTTCTTC.

The chain joins TRBV7-2 to TRBJ2-5; 9 bases match TRBD2. The trim removed 3 bases at V and 5 bases at J, leaving 7 bases unmatched. Germline CDR1 SGHTA, CDR2 FQGNSA. The CDR3 consists of 15 residues. The CDR3 DNA reads TGTGCCAGCAGCTTCCGGCGGGGGGGCCCGGAGACCCAGTACTTC. It yields the protein CASSFRRGGPETQYF.

The genes are TRBV28 and TRBJ1-5; no definite D call. This CDR3 has 17 residues. V lost 7 bases and J lost 1, with 20 bases in between. Germline V gives CDR1 MDHEN, CDR2 SYDVKM. The CDR3 region has the DNA TGTGCCAGCATAGAAGGGTGGGAGGGAGGAAGCAATCAGCCCCAGCATTTT. Translated: CASIEGWEGGSNQPQHF.

This clone was picked up a small number of times. The chain uses TRBV13 and TRBJ1-1; 7 bases line up with TRBD1. The CDR3 is 13 amino acids. Germline CDR1 and CDR2: PRHDT and FYEKMQ (reference sequence). V was clipped by 4 bases and J by 1 base; unmatched bases: 0. This chain's CDR3 is CASSWTGNTEAFF. The DNA of the CDR3 is TGTGCCAGCAGCTGGACAGGGAACACTGAAGCTTTCTTT.

This chain uses TRBV7-6 with TRBJ2-7, with TRBD1 as a possible D gene (5 bases). Trimming took off 1 base at V and 6 bases at J, with 13 bases between the two ends. From germline, CDR1 is SGHVS and CDR2 FNYEAQ. The CDR3 covers 14 residues. The CDR3 bases are TGTGCCAGCAGCTTAGGGACACCTATCCGCGAGCAGTACTTC. Its protein product is CASSLGTPIREQYF.

Regarding this clone: No DNA is shown, since the ends of the CDR3 on it are uncertain; the CDR3 is the one TCRdb lists. This chain joins TRBV10-3 and TRBJ2-5; the table gives TRBD2 as D, unverified against the DNA. Germline loops: CDR1 ENHRY, CDR2 SYGVKD. The CDR3 adds up to 14 amino acids, both ends counted. CDR3: CATSAAGGRETQYF.

This clone has just a few counts. The J gene is TRBJ1-1, the V gene TRBV6-5; D remains unclear. V lost 1 base and J lost 8, with 11 bases in between. This CDR3 region has 13 residues. Germline lookup yields CDR1 MNHEY and CDR2 SVGAGI. The CDR3 bases are TGTGCCAGCAGTTACTTTGGGCTGGTGGAAGCTTTCTTT. Protein: CASSYFGLVEAFF.

The rearrangement joins TRBV2 to TRBJ2-1, with 7 nucleotides matching TRBD2. V lost 7 bases and J lost 7; bases outside the gene matches: 10. The CDR3 is made up of 14 amino acids. Germline V CDR1 and CDR2: SNHLY, FYNNEI. CDR3 region: CASTGVAGRNEQFF. The CDR3 DNA reads TGTGCCAGCACTGGGGTAGCGGGTCGGAATGAGCAGTTCTTC.